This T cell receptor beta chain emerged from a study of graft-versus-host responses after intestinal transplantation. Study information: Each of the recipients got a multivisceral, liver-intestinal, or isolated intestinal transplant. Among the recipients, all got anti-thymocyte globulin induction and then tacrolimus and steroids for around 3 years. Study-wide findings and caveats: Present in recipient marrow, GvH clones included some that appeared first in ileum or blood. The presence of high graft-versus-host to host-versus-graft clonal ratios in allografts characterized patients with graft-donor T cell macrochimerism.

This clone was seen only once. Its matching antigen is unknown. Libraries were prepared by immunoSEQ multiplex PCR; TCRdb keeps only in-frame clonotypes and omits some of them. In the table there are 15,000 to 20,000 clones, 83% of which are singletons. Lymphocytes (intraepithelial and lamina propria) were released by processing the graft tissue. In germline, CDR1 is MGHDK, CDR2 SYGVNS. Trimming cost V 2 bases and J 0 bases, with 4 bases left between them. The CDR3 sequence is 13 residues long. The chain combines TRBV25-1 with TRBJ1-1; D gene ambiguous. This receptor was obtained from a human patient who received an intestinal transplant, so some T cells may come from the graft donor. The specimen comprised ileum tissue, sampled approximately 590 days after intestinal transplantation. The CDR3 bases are TGTGCCAGCAGTGAACTGATGAACACTGAAGCTTTCTTT. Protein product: CASSELMNTEAFF.